This T cell receptor (beta chain) comes out of a study of T cells in localized non-small cell lung cancer. Study outcomes and limitations: Maximal T cell clonality occurred in uninvolved adjacent lung, with tumor ranking below it.

Only in-frame clones appear in the TCRdb table, and some are missing; sequencing was by immunoSEQ multiplex PCR. The sample carries about 33,000 clones, around three quarters recorded once. To note about this clone: What it binds is unknown.

Trimming took 1 base from V and 1 from J, leaving 5 bases between them. Germline V gene sequence: CDR1 SGDLS, CDR2 YYNGEE. The CDR3 runs 13 residues. The sequence came from a male donor at least 60 years old with stage III squamous cell lung carcinoma. This sample comprised peripheral blood, obtained before any cancer treatment. The chain combines TRBV9 with TRBJ2-5; D is uncertain. The CDR3 DNA sequence: TGTGCCAGCAGCGTAAACTTCCAAGAGACCCAGTACTTC. It is translated as CASSVNFQETQYF.